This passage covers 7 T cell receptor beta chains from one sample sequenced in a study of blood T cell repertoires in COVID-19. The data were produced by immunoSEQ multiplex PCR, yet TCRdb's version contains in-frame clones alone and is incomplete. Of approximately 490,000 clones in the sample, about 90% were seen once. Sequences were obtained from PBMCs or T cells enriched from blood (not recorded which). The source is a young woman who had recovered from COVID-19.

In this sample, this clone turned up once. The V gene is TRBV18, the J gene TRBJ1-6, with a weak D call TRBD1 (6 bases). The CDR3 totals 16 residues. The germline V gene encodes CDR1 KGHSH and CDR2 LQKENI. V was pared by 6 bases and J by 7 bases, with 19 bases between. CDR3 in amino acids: CASSRDTTGGNSPLHF. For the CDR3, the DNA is TGTGCCAGCTCTCGGGACACAACCGGGGGGAATTCACCCCTCCACTTT.

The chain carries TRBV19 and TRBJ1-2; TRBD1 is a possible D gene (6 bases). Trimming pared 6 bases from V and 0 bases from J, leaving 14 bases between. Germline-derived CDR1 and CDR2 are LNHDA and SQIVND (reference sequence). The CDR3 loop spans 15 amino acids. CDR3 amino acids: CASSAWTEPNYGYTF. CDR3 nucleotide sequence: TGTGCCAGTAGCGCCTGGACAGAACCTAACTATGGCTACACCTTC.

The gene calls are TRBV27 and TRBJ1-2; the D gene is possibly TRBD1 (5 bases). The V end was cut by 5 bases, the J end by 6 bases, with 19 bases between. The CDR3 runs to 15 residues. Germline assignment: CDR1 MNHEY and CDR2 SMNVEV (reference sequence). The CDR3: CASSLQPPRQNGYTF. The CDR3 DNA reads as TGTGCCAGCAGTCTCCAGCCTCCCCGACAGAATGGCTACACCTTC.

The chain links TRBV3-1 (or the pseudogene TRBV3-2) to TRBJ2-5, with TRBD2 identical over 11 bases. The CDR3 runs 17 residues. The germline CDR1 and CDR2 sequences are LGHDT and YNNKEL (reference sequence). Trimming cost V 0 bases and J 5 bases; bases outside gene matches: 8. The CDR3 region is CASSQDLAGGVGETQYF. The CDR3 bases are TGTGCCAGCAGCCAAGACCTAGCGGGGGGCGTGGGGGAGACCCAGTACTTC.

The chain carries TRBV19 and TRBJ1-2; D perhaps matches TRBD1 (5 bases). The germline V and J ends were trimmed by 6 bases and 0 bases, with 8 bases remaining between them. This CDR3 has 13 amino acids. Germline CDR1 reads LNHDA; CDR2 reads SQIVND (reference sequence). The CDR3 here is CASRSTANYGYTF. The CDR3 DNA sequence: TGTGCCAGTAGGTCGACAGCTAACTATGGCTACACCTTC. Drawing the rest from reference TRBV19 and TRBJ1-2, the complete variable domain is DGGITQSPKYLFRKEGQNVTLSCEQNLNHDAMYWYRQDPGQGLRLIYYSQIVNDFQKGDIAEGYSVSREKKESFPLTVTSAQKNPTAFYLCASRSTANYGYTFGSGTRLTVV.

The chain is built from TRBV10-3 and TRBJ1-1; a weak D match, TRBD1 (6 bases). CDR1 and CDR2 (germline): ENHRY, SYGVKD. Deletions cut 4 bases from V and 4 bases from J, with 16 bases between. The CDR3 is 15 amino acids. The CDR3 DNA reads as TGTGCCATCAGTGCTCGGGAAGGGGGAACCACTGAAGCTTTCTTT. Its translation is CAISAREGGTTEAFF.

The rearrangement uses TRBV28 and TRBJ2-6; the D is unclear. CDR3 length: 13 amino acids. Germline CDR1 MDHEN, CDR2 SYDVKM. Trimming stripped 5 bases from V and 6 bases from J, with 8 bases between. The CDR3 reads CASSETSANVLTF. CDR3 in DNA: TGTGCCAGCAGTGAGACATCGGCCAACGTCCTGACTTTC.